The 21 T cell receptor beta chains given below trace back to one sample, sequenced in a study of blood T cell repertoires in COVID-19 (TCRdb year 2020). The library relied on the immunoSEQ multiplex PCR assay. In TCRdb, the immuneACCESS table is reduced to in-frame sequences with V and J assigned. These tables do not hold every clone; where another copy was compared, an unresolved V gene accounts for under half, and the others remain unexplained. For this sample the table gives some 76,000 clones, of which roughly 80% were detected only once. The ten most abundant clones make up 18% of the sample. The sequenced sample was peripheral blood. Source of these receptors: a woman aged 60-75 years with acute or convalescent COVID-19.

V gene TRBV5-1 combines with J gene TRBJ1-5; TRBD1 matches 7 bases. Germline lookup yields CDR1 SGHRS and CDR2 YFSETQ. Losses at the gene ends were 4 bases for V and 5 bases for J; bases not matched to a gene: 12. The CDR3 totals 16 residues. CDR3 coding DNA: TGCGCCAGCAGCCCGCTGGGACAGCCGGAGTATCAGCCCCAGCATTTT. Its protein product is CASSPLGQPEYQPQHF.

V gene TRBV5-5 combines with J gene TRBJ2-6; 9 positions agree with TRBD1. Trimming cost V 0 bases and J 7 bases; bases outside gene matches: 2. CDR3 length: 15 residues. Germline values: CDR1 SGHKS, CDR2 YYEKEE (reference sequence). CDR3 nucleotides: TGTGCCAGCAGCTTGGTGGGACAGGGAGCCAACGTCCTGACTTTC. It codes for CASSLVGQGANVLTF.

The rearrangement uses TRBV10-3 and TRBJ1-1; 7 bases fit TRBD1. Germline V gene data show CDR1 as ENHRY and CDR2 as SYGVKD. Unmatched junction bases numbered 8, after V lost 4 bases and J lost 6 bases. This CDR3 is built from 14 residues. CDR3 DNA: TGTGCCATCAGTGGACAGGGTATCGACGCTGAAGCTTTCTTT. Translating gives CAISGQGIDAEAFF.

J is TRBJ2-3 and V is TRBV3-1 (or the pseudogene TRBV3-2); D might be TRBD1 (5 bases). The CDR3 contains 15 residues. Trimming left V 4 bases short and J 6 bases short, with 17 bases between. Germline V CDR1 and CDR2: LGHDT, YNNKEL (reference sequence). CDR3 nucleotides: TGTGCCAGCAGCCGAAACTCAGGGCCCCGGGATACGCAGTATTTT. It codes for CASSRNSGPRDTQYF.

J is TRBJ2-7 and V is TRBV7-2; 9 bases map to TRBD2. The CDR3 extends over 15 amino acids. V was pared by 3 bases and J by 2 bases, with 5 bases of the junction left unmatched. CDR1 SGHTA and CDR2 FQGNSA come from the germline V gene. CDR3 amino acids: CASSFNSGGAYEQYF. CDR3 in DNA: TGTGCCAGCAGCTTCAATAGCGGGGGAGCCTACGAGCAGTACTTC.

This clone was counted only a few times. The rearrangement joins TRBV9 to TRBJ1-2; 12 bases are shared with TRBD1. V gave up 5 bases and J gave up 5 bases; unmatched junction bases: 7. The CDR3 spans 15 residues. In germline, CDR1 is SGDLS, CDR2 YYNGEE. The CDR3 DNA follows: TGTGCCAGCAGTGTGGGACAGGGGGCTTGGTATGGCTACACCTTC. It codes for CASSVGQGAWYGYTF.

The rearrangement uses TRBV10-3 and TRBJ2-5; perhaps TRBD2 as D (7 bases). The V end was cut by 2 bases, the J end by 6 bases, with 19 bases between. Germline V gene sequence: CDR1 ENHRY, CDR2 SYGVKD. The CDR3 is 16 amino acids. The CDR3 nucleotides read TGTGCCATCAGTGAGGGTGGGGGGGCCTTGTTAAAGACCCAGTACTTC. Its translation: CAISEGGGALLKTQYF.

The CDR3 here is CASSSSSGAGANVLTF. The CDR3 region has the DNA TGCGCCAGCAGCTCATCTAGCGGGGCTGGGGCCAACGTCCTGACTTTC. The rearrangement joins TRBV5-1 to TRBJ2-6, with 9 positions matching TRBD2. CDR1 is SGHRS and CDR2 is YFSETQ in the germline V gene. V lost 3 bases, J lost 2 bases, and 3 bases stayed unmatched. The CDR3 runs 16 residues.

The gene calls are TRBV3-1 (or the pseudogene TRBV3-2) and TRBJ2-1, with TRBD2 matching 11 bases. The CDR3 has 14 amino acids. Trimming took 5 bases from V and 9 from J; bases not matched to a gene: 6. In germline, CDR1 is LGHDT, CDR2 YNNKEL (reference sequence). The chain's CDR3 is CASSFSGGAAEQFF. CDR3 nucleotides: TGTGCCAGCAGCTTTAGCGGGGGGGCCGCTGAGCAGTTCTTC.

This chain joins TRBV19 and TRBJ2-2, with no clear D. V was shortened by 3 bases and J by 1 base, with 6 bases between the two germline ends. The CDR3 loop spans 14 amino acids. Germline CDR1 LNHDA, CDR2 SQIVND (reference sequence). The CDR3, as DNA: TGTGCCAGTAGTATTCAGGAGAACACCGGGGAGCTGTTTTTT. Translation gives CASSIQENTGELFF.

The chain links TRBV7-9 to TRBJ1-1, with 7 bases identical to TRBD1. This CDR3 is 14 amino acids long. The germline gives CDR1 SEHNR, CDR2 FQNEAQ (reference sequence). V trimming: 2 bases; J trimming: 2 bases; junction bases outside the gene matches: 2. CDR3: CASSLQGGNTEAFF. CDR3 sequence (DNA): TGTGCCAGCAGCTTACAGGGGGGAAACACTGAAGCTTTCTTT. The full variable domain, with the rest looked up from reference TRBV7-9 and TRBJ1-1, is DTGVSQNPRHKITKRGQNVTFRCDPISEHNRLYWYRQTLGQGPEFLTYFQNEAQLEKSRLLSDRFSAERPKGSFSTLEIQRTEQGDSAMYLCASSLQGGNTEAFFGQGTRLTVV.

The chain joins TRBV7-3 to TRBJ2-3, with 8 positions matching TRBD1. With V trimmed by 2 bases and J by 4 bases, 8 bases remained unmatched. CDR3 length: 16 amino acids. The germline V gene encodes CDR1 SGHTA and CDR2 FQGTGA. The CDR3 nucleotides are TGTGCCAGCAGCTTATCCCAGGGGGCGCAAGCAGATACGCAGTATTTT. Its protein is CASSLSQGAQADTQYF.

The chain has TRBV30 and TRBJ2-1; D is possibly TRBD2 (5 bases). The V and J ends lost 0 bases and 7 bases respectively, with 7 bases between them. The germline gives CDR1 GTSNPN, CDR2 SVGIG (reference sequence). The CDR3 totals 12 residues. CDR3 in DNA: TGTGCCTGGAGTGTACGGGGAAATGAGCAGTTCTTC. It codes for CAWSVRGNEQFF.

The J gene is TRBJ1-6, the V gene TRBV5-1; perhaps TRBD1 as D (5 bases). There are 16 residues in the CDR3. Germline lookup yields CDR1 SGHRS and CDR2 YFSETQ. V was trimmed by 2 bases and J by 9 bases, leaving 18 bases between them. CDR3 amino acids: CASSFQTQGGSSPLHF. CDR3 nucleotides: TGCGCCAGCAGCTTCCAAACGCAGGGAGGGAGTTCACCCCTCCACTTT.

This clone was detected once. The gene calls are TRBV28 and TRBJ1-5; TRBD1 matches 9 bases. Germline CDR1 reads MDHEN; CDR2 reads SYDVKM. This CDR3 is built from 16 residues. The ends lost 7 bases at V and 5 bases at J; junction bases unmatched: 12. The DNA for the CDR3 is TGTGCCAGCAATCCAATCGGGACAGGGCCTTATCAGCCCCAGCATTTT. Its translation: CASNPIGTGPYQPQHF. The full variable domain, its missing parts supplied by reference TRBV28 and TRBJ1-5, is DVKVTQSSRYLVKRTGEKVFLECVQDMDHENMFWYRQDPGLGLRLIYFSYDVKMKEKGDIPEGYSVSREKKERFSLILESASTNQTSMYLCASNPIGTGPYQPQHFGDGTRLSIL.

V and J are TRBV19 and TRBJ1-3; D remains ambiguous. Germline-derived CDR1 and CDR2 are LNHDA and SQIVND (reference sequence). The CDR3 consists of 14 residues. V was clipped by 3 bases and J by 1 base, with 7 bases between them. The CDR3 nucleotides read TGTGCCAGTAGTATGGGAGTTTCTGGAAACACCATATATTTT. Amino acid sequence: CASSMGVSGNTIYF.

This chain uses TRBV3-1 (or the pseudogene TRBV3-2) with TRBJ1-2; D is undetermined. Germline loops: CDR1 LGHDT, CDR2 YNNKEL (reference sequence). Trimming removed 0 bases at V and 7 bases at J, with 9 bases between. CDR3 length equals 13 residues. CDR3 DNA: TGTGCCAGCAGCCAAGAGCCCGGGTCTGGCTACACCTTC. It translates to CASSQEPGSGYTF.

This chain connects TRBV19 to TRBJ2-5, with D possibly TRBD1 on 5 matching bases. CDR3 length: 15 amino acids. V lost 6 bases and J lost 2, with 16 bases in between. Germline V gene data show CDR1 as LNHDA and CDR2 as SQIVND (reference sequence). CDR3 amino acids: CASRPQVGAQETQYF. The CDR3 DNA is TGTGCCAGTAGACCACAGGTCGGCGCACAAGAGACCCAGTACTTC.

The rearrangement joins TRBV18 to TRBJ1-4; D unclear. This CDR3 is built from 15 residues. Germline-derived CDR1 and CDR2 are KGHSH and LQKENI. Trimming took off 3 bases at V and 8 bases at J, with 16 bases between the two ends. The DNA for the CDR3 is TGTGCCAGCTCACCTAGGCAGCCGGAGGACGAAAAACTGTTTTTT. This sequence encodes CASSPRQPEDEKLFF.

V usage is TRBV7-2 and J usage is TRBJ1-1; D may be TRBD1 (5 bases). Deletions cut 5 bases from V and 2 bases from J, with 9 bases between. Germline V gene sequence: CDR1 SGHTA, CDR2 FQGNSA. The CDR3 is made up of 13 amino acids. Here the CDR3 reads CASSIDSNTEAFF. CDR3 bases: TGTGCCAGCAGCATCGACAGCAACACTGAAGCTTTCTTT. Variable domain in full (rest from reference TRBV7-2 and TRBJ1-1): GAGVSQSPSNKVTEKGKDVELRCDPISGHTALYWYRQSLGQGLEFLIYFQGNSAPDKSGLPSDRFSAERTGGSVSTLTIQRTQQEDSAVYLCASSIDSNTEAFFGQGTRLTVV.

The count of this clone is one. The chain employs TRBV29-1 and TRBJ1-5, with D perhaps matching TRBD1 (5 bases). Trimming took off 8 bases at V and 3 bases at J, with 20 bases between the two ends. The CDR3 spans 15 residues. CDR1 is SQVTM and CDR2 is ANQGSEA in the germline V gene. CDR3 region: CSQGGRWRTNQPQHF. The DNA of the CDR3 is TGCAGCCAGGGAGGGAGATGGAGGACCAATCAGCCCCAGCATTTT.